These T cell receptor beta chains were read from a single sample in a study of blood T cells in healthy people across ages. TCRdb re-derived calls from the 5' RACE reads in MiXCR, one entry per CDR3 protein. Among approximately 690,000 distinct CDR3 sequences, roughly 50% were seen once, and the ten largest hold around 37%. Sequenced material: blood. The receptors stem from a man aged 55 to 69 in good health. Both conserved end residues are part of each CDR3. The D gene is left open where the match is weak. The listing skips clone size in some rows; elsewhere it reads once, few, many or a size class.

J gene: TRBJ2-5
clone size: once
V gene: TRBV3-1
D gene: .
CDR3 DNA: TGTGCCAGCAGCCAAGATTTTGCAGGGGGGCGAGGGGCCCAGTACTTC
CDR3 protein: CASSQDFAGGRGAQYF

J gene: TRBJ2-5
clone size: .
V gene: TRBV7-2
D gene: TRBD1
CDR3 DNA: TGTGCCAGCAGGAAGGACAGGGCCCTCCAAGAGACCCAGTACTTC
CDR3 protein: CASRKDRALQETQYF

J gene: TRBJ1-1
clone size: .
V gene: TRBV5-1
D gene: .
CDR3 DNA: TGCGCCAGCAGCTTGGGGGGGGATCACACTGAAGCTTTCTTT
CDR3 protein: CASSLGGDHTEAFF

J gene: TRBJ2-1
clone size: few
V gene: TRBV7-2
D gene: TRBD2
CDR3 DNA: TGTGCCAGCAGCCGGACTAGCGGGGCTCACAATGAGCAGTTCTTC
CDR3 protein: CASSRTSGAHNEQFF

J gene: TRBJ2-3
clone size: .
V gene: TRBV24-1
D gene: TRBD1
CDR3 DNA: TGTGCCACCAGTGACCCACGACGACAGGGGTCCATCACAGATACGCAGTATTTT
CDR3 protein: CATSDPRRQGSITDTQYF

J gene: TRBJ1-1
clone size: .
V gene: TRBV20-1
D gene: .
CDR3 DNA: TGCAGTGCCGGACAGACGAACACTGAAGCTTTCTTT
CDR3 protein: CSAGQTNTEAFF

J gene: TRBJ2-5
clone size: .
V gene: TRBV10-3
D gene: .
CDR3 DNA: TGTGCCATCAGTGAGGAGGGAGGGACCCAGTACTTC
CDR3 protein: CAISEEGGTQYF

J gene: TRBJ2-7
clone size: .
V gene: TRBV7-9
D gene: .
CDR3 DNA: TGTGCCAGCAGCCTGTCGGCGGCAGGGGCCTACGAGCAGTACTTC
CDR3 protein: CASSLSAAGAYEQYF

J gene: TRBJ1-1
clone size: few
V gene: TRBV2
D gene: .
CDR3 DNA: TGTGCTAGCAGTGAGGATGGGAACACTGAAGCTTTCTTT
CDR3 protein: CASSEDGNTEAFF

J gene: TRBJ1-5
clone size: .
V gene: TRBV12-3/TRBV12-4
D gene: .
CDR3 DNA: TGTGCCAGCAGCAAAATTGGGTTGGGAAGGAGCAATCAGCCCCAGCATTTT
CDR3 protein: CASSKIGLGRSNQPQHF

J gene: TRBJ1-4
clone size: .
V gene: TRBV20-1
D gene: TRBD1
CDR3 DNA: TGCAGTGCTAGAGATGCGGGGACAGCGGGGGAAAAACTGTTTTTT
CDR3 protein: CSARDAGTAGEKLFF

J gene: TRBJ1-2
clone size: few
V gene: TRBV20-1
D gene: TRBD1
CDR3 DNA: TGCAGTGCAACTCCGGGACAGGGGTATGGCTACACCTTC
CDR3 protein: CSATPGQGYGYTF

J gene: TRBJ1-4
clone size: .
V gene: TRBV20-1
D gene: TRBD1
CDR3 DNA: TGCAGTGCTAGCCCCGGGGACAGGGATGAAAAACTGTTTTTT
CDR3 protein: CSASPGDRDEKLFF

J gene: TRBJ1-2
clone size: many
V gene: TRBV6-1
D gene: .
CDR3 DNA: TGTGCCAGCAGTGAAATGCAGGGGTACGATGGCTACACCTTC
CDR3 protein: CASSEMQGYDGYTF

J gene: TRBJ2-1
clone size: .
V gene: TRBV5-5
D gene: TRBD2
CDR3 DNA: TGTGCCAGCAGCTGGGGGGGGGGAGCCTACAATGAGCAGTTCTTC
CDR3 protein: CASSWGGGAYNEQFF

J gene: TRBJ1-5
clone size: few
V gene: TRBV6-1
D gene: .
CDR3 DNA: TGTGCCAGCAGTGAGTCGGGGTTGGTTAGCAATCAGCCCCAGCATTTT
CDR3 protein: CASSESGLVSNQPQHF

J gene: TRBJ2-7
clone size: .
V gene: TRBV20-1
D gene: .
CDR3 DNA: TGCAGCCCCCTTTCGTCGGCCACCGTCGGCGAGCAGTACTTC
CDR3 protein: CSPLSSATVGEQYF

J gene: TRBJ1-5
clone size: .
V gene: TRBV10-3
D gene: .
CDR3 DNA: TGTGCCATCAGTGTGGGACTAGGGGATCAGCCCCAGCATTTT
CDR3 protein: CAISVGLGDQPQHF

J gene: TRBJ2-4
clone size: .
V gene: TRBV6-5
D gene: .
CDR3 DNA: TGTGCCAGCAGCCCACAGCGGGACAGCAAAAACATTCAGTACTTC
CDR3 protein: CASSPQRDSKNIQYF

J gene: TRBJ2-6
clone size: .
V gene: TRBV6-6
D gene: .
CDR3 DNA: TGTGCCAGCAGGTTAAGGGCCTCTGGGGCCAACGTCCTGACTTTC
CDR3 protein: CASRLRASGANVLTF

J gene: TRBJ2-2
clone size: .
V gene: TRBV6-4
D gene: .
CDR3 DNA: TGTGCCAGCACCCGGGACAGCGGGGCCAACACCGGGGAGCTGTTTTTT
CDR3 protein: CASTRDSGANTGELFF

J gene: TRBJ2-5
clone size: .
V gene: TRBV7-2
D gene: .
CDR3 DNA: TGTGCCAGCAGCGTACGGGGCCTGAGTCCTGGGAAGGCCCAGTACTTC
CDR3 protein: CASSVRGLSPGKAQYF

J gene: TRBJ2-7
clone size: .
V gene: TRBV29-1
D gene: TRBD1
CDR3 DNA: TGCAGCCTTGCGGGACAGGAATTCCCGAAAAGAGGCCTTTACGAGCAGTACTTC
CDR3 protein: CSLAGQEFPKRGLYEQYF

J gene: TRBJ1-2
clone size: .
V gene: TRBV6-5
D gene: .
CDR3 DNA: TGTGCCAGCAGCCAAATCGGGGGAAACGGCTACACCTTC
CDR3 protein: CASSQIGGNGYTF

J gene: TRBJ2-1
clone size: .
V gene: TRBV7-2
D gene: .
CDR3 DNA: TGTGCCAGCAGCCAGGGTTTTGCCTACAATGAGCAGTTCTTC
CDR3 protein: CASSQGFAYNEQFF

J gene: TRBJ2-3
clone size: .
V gene: TRBV7-2
D gene: TRBD2
CDR3 DNA: TGTGCCAGCAGCTTAACAGCGGGGGGCCGTGGAGATACGCAGTATTTT
CDR3 protein: CASSLTAGGRGDTQYF

J gene: TRBJ2-6
clone size: .
V gene: TRBV7-8
D gene: .
CDR3 DNA: TGTGCCAGCAGCTTCCATTGGACAGTTAACTCTGGGGCCAACGTCCTGACTTTC
CDR3 protein: CASSFHWTVNSGANVLTF

J gene: TRBJ2-1
clone size: .
V gene: TRBV20-1
D gene: .
CDR3 DNA: TGCAGTGCTCCAAACCCCCGGGGCTCCCCCAATGAGCAGTTCTTC
CDR3 protein: CSAPNPRGSPNEQFF

J gene: TRBJ2-2
clone size: .
V gene: TRBV9
D gene: .
CDR3 DNA: TGTGCCAGCAGCGTAGCAGAAGTTACCGGGGAGCTGTTTTTT
CDR3 protein: CASSVAEVTGELFF

J gene: TRBJ2-7
clone size: once
V gene: TRBV24-1
D gene: .
CDR3 DNA: TGTGCCATCAGTGATCGGGACATGCACTCCTACGAGCAGTACTTC
CDR3 protein: CAISDRDMHSYEQYF

J gene: TRBJ2-3
clone size: few
V gene: TRBV20-1
D gene: TRBD2
CDR3 DNA: TGCAGTGCCCTCCCCTTGGTAGCGGGGGGGCAAGCGTTCGGTACGCAGTATTTT
CDR3 protein: CSALPLVAGGQAFGTQYF

J gene: TRBJ1-2
clone size: .
V gene: TRBV7-2
D gene: .
CDR3 DNA: TGTGCCAGCAGCTTATTAAGCTACGGGAATGGCTACACCTTC
CDR3 protein: CASSLLSYGNGYTF

J gene: TRBJ1-2
clone size: few
V gene: TRBV6-2/TRBV6-3
D gene: .
CDR3 DNA: TGTGCCAGCAGAACACTGGGCGTTTATGGCTACACCTTC
CDR3 protein: CASRTLGVYGYTF

J gene: TRBJ2-5
clone size: many
V gene: TRBV12-3/TRBV12-4
D gene: .
CDR3 DNA: TGTGCCAGCAGTTCACTCGGCGAGACCCAGTACTTC
CDR3 protein: CASSSLGETQYF

J gene: TRBJ2-7
clone size: few
V gene: TRBV10-3
D gene: .
CDR3 DNA: TGTGCCATCAGTGCGCCAACCTACGAGCAGTACTTC
CDR3 protein: CAISAPTYEQYF

J gene: TRBJ2-7
clone size: .
V gene: TRBV5-1
D gene: TRBD2
CDR3 DNA: TGCGCCAGCAGCGAACGGGGGGGCCTCGAGCAGTACTTC
CDR3 protein: CASSERGGLEQYF

J gene: TRBJ2-3
clone size: .
V gene: TRBV12-3/TRBV12-4
D gene: .
CDR3 DNA: TGTGCCAGCAGTTTACACCCTAGCACAGATACGCAGTATTTT
CDR3 protein: CASSLHPSTDTQYF

J gene: TRBJ2-3
clone size: few
V gene: TRBV4-2
D gene: .
CDR3 DNA: TGTGCCAGCAGCCAAGATGTGGCAGATAGCACAGATACGCAGTATTTT
CDR3 protein: CASSQDVADSTDTQYF

J gene: TRBJ2-3
clone size: .
V gene: TRBV4-2
D gene: TRBD2
CDR3 DNA: TGTGCCAGCAGCCAAGAATACGGGACTAGCGGGGGCCTCAGACCAGATACGCAGTATTTT
CDR3 protein: CASSQEYGTSGGLRPDTQYF

J gene: TRBJ2-5
clone size: few
V gene: TRBV9
D gene: .
CDR3 DNA: TGTGCCAGCAGCGTCCCCCCGGGGGAGACCCAGTACTTC
CDR3 protein: CASSVPPGETQYF

J gene: TRBJ2-1
clone size: .
V gene: TRBV24-1
D gene: .
CDR3 DNA: TGTGCCACCAGTGATTCGACAGGCCTAAATTACAATGAGCAGTTCTTC
CDR3 protein: CATSDSTGLNYNEQFF

J gene: TRBJ2-1
clone size: .
V gene: TRBV7-2
D gene: .
CDR3 DNA: TGTGCCAGCAGCTTAGCCCGACTGGATTACAATGAGCAGTTCTTC
CDR3 protein: CASSLARLDYNEQFF

J gene: TRBJ2-1
clone size: .
V gene: TRBV27
D gene: TRBD2
CDR3 DNA: TGTGCCAGCAGTTTATCCTACGGGACTAGCGGTTTAAGCTCCTACAATGAGCAGTTCTTC
CDR3 protein: CASSLSYGTSGLSSYNEQFF

J gene: TRBJ1-1
clone size: .
V gene: TRBV7-8
D gene: .
CDR3 DNA: TGTGCCAGCAGCTTAGGGGACTCCCGGGGGACTGAAGCTTTCTTT
CDR3 protein: CASSLGDSRGTEAFF

J gene: TRBJ2-4
clone size: many
V gene: TRBV5-1
D gene: TRBD1
CDR3 DNA: TGCGCCAGCAGCCCGGGACAGAGTATAGCCAAAAACATTCAGTACTTC
CDR3 protein: CASSPGQSIAKNIQYF

J gene: TRBJ1-4
clone size: .
V gene: TRBV4-1
D gene: TRBD1
CDR3 DNA: TGCGCCAGCAGCCAAGGGCCCTTTGATAGGGGGCGCGGTGAAAAACTGTTTTTT
CDR3 protein: CASSQGPFDRGRGEKLFF

J gene: TRBJ2-3
clone size: .
V gene: TRBV7-9
D gene: .
CDR3 DNA: TGTGCCAGCAGCTTAGTCTCATCCACAGATACGCAGTATTTT
CDR3 protein: CASSLVSSTDTQYF

J gene: TRBJ1-5
clone size: once
V gene: TRBV5-7
D gene: .
CDR3 DNA: TGTGCCAGCAGCTTTCCAGCCGGGACGGATTATCAGCCCCAGCATTTT
CDR3 protein: CASSFPAGTDYQPQHF

J gene: TRBJ2-6
clone size: few
V gene: TRBV5-1
D gene: .
CDR3 DNA: TGCGCCAGCAGGTTCGACAACTCTGGGGCCAACGTCCTGACTTTC
CDR3 protein: CASRFDNSGANVLTF

J gene: TRBJ2-3
clone size: .
V gene: TRBV29-1
D gene: .
CDR3 DNA: TGCAGTGTTGAGACAGGTAGCACAGATACGCAGTATTTT
CDR3 protein: CSVETGSTDTQYF

J gene: TRBJ2-1
clone size: .
V gene: TRBV10-3
D gene: TRBD2
CDR3 DNA: TGTGCCATCAGTCAACTAGCGGCAGAGTACAATGAGCAGTTCTTC
CDR3 protein: CAISQLAAEYNEQFF

J gene: TRBJ2-7
clone size: .
V gene: TRBV2
D gene: TRBD2
CDR3 DNA: TGTGCCTCAGGGCCTAGCGGGATGTACGAGCAGTACTTC
CDR3 protein: CASGPSGMYEQYF